This TCR beta chain was obtained from a study of OX40 agonist ivuxolimab in advanced cancers. The overall study: Under the entry rules, prior anti-PD-1, anti-PD-L1 or anti-CTLA-4 therapy was allowed, and approximately 36% had some.

Assay: immunoSEQ multiplex PCR; the TCRdb copy retains only in-frame clones and omits some. Of tens of thousands of clones listed, around 77% are singletons. As for this clone: The antigen is undetermined.

General study findings and limits: With doses of 0.1 to 3.0 mg/kg, CD4+ and CD8+ blood T cells had undergone clonal expansion by week 6.

The CDR3 has 14 residues. The ends were cut back, 0 bases at V and 2 bases at J, with 9 bases in the middle. Germline V gene lookup returns CDR1 SGHNT and CDR2 YYREEE (reference sequence). The source is an adult with an advanced solid tumor such as melanoma, head and neck, liver or kidney cancer. This chain uses TRBV5-4 with TRBJ2-7; no clear D. The sample was CD4+ or CD8+ T cells sorted from blood, taken in a trial of the OX40 agonist ivuxolimab. CDR3 nucleotides: TGTGCCAGCAGCTTGGGGGGATTCGCCTACGAGCAGTACTTC. It is translated as CASSLGGFAYEQYF.